These 9 T cell receptor beta chains originate from one sample sequenced in a study of control samples from healthy donors and cancer patients. Method: immunoSEQ multiplex PCR; TCRdb's copy keeps in-frame clones and lacks some. Counted here are approximately 100,000 clones, 85% occurring once; the ten biggest clones make up less than 2.5%. The sequencing sample was made of blood. Source of these receptors: a woman between 40 and 50 years old in good health.

This clone was detected only once. This chain joins TRBV18 and TRBJ1-1, with 7 bases fitting TRBD1. The CDR3 length is 13 residues. Germline CDR1 and CDR2: KGHSH and LQKENI. The V segment lost 3 bases and the J segment 4 bases; nucleotides outside the gene matches: 2. The CDR3 here is CASSPRQGTEAFF. As DNA, the CDR3 is TGTGCCAGCTCACCGAGACAGGGCACTGAAGCTTTCTTT.

The J gene is TRBJ2-3, the V gene TRBV7-9; D not resolved. The CDR3 length is 13 residues. Trimming removed 5 bases from V and 2 bases from J, with 8 bases in between. The germline gives CDR1 SEHNR, CDR2 FQNEAQ (reference sequence). The CDR3 DNA reads as TGTGCCAGCAGCCTTTTCTACACAGATACGCAGTATTTT. Translated, it gives CASSLFYTDTQYF.

The chain links TRBV6-2 or TRBV6-3 to TRBJ2-1; 10 positions agree with TRBD2. V lost 2 bases to trimming and J lost 4 bases; unmatched junction nucleotides: 8. The CDR3 runs 17 residues. Germline assignment: CDR1 MNHEY and CDR2 SVGEGT. Here the CDR3 DNA reads TGTGCCAGCAGTTACGCTACTAGCGGGGTTTCATACAATGAGCAGTTCTTC. It yields the protein CASSYATSGVSYNEQFF.

The chain couples TRBV6-1 to TRBJ2-3; D is perhaps TRBD1 (5 bases). CDR3 length equals 14 residues. CDR1 MNHNS and CDR2 SASEGT come from the germline V gene. The V end was cut by 0 bases, the J end by 1 base, with 5 bases between. In DNA, the CDR3 is TGTGCCAGCAGTGAAGCCAGGGGCACAGATACGCAGTATTTT. This translates into CASSEARGTDTQYF.

This clone has a handful of counts. The chain is built from TRBV6-5 and TRBJ1-4; D is uncertain. The ends were cut back, 7 bases at V and 4 bases at J, with 16 bases in the middle. The germline CDR1 and CDR2 sequences are MNHEY and SVGAGI. There are 15 residues in the CDR3. This CDR3 reads CASMKIPAINEKLFF. The CDR3 nucleotides read TGTGCCAGCATGAAAATTCCGGCAATTAATGAAAAACTGTTTTTT.

The V call is TRBV5-1, the J call TRBJ1-2; D may be TRBD1 (5 bases). The V gene's germline CDR1 is SGHRS and CDR2 YFSETQ. The CDR3 sequence is 12 residues long. With 4 bases removed from V and 9 bases from J, the gap between germline ends came to 13 bases. The CDR3 protein is CASSPDTLSYTF. CDR3 nucleotide sequence: TGCGCCAGCAGCCCGGACACACTAAGCTACACCTTC.

The chain carries TRBV2 and TRBJ2-7; no reliable D call. Trimming removed 6 bases at V and 6 bases at J, with 9 bases between. Germline V lookup: CDR1 SNHLY, CDR2 FYNNEI. The CDR3 has 11 amino acids. The CDR3 bases are TGTGCCAGCAGAAGGGAAAGCGAGCAGTACTTC. Protein sequence: CASRRESEQYF.

The chain recombines TRBV24-1 with TRBJ2-2, with D perhaps TRBD2 (6 bases). The CDR3 extends over 17 amino acids. Germline assignment: CDR1 KGHDR and CDR2 SFDVKD. The germline V and J ends were trimmed by 2 bases and 2 bases, with 14 bases remaining between them. CDR3 in amino acids: CATSDSQMGTNTGELFF. DNA for the CDR3: TGTGCCACCAGTGATTCACAAATGGGGACTAACACCGGGGAGCTGTTTTTT.

The chain has TRBV10-3 and TRBJ2-6; no definite D call. The CDR3 spans 15 residues. Germline CDR1 is ENHRY and CDR2 is SYGVKD. The V gene lost 9 bases and the J gene lost 1 base, with 13 bases spanning the gap. CDR3 bases: TGTGCCATGAAGGGCTGGGCGTCTGGGGCCAACGTCCTGACTTTC. It yields the protein CAMKGWASGANVLTF.